This T cell receptor beta chain is drawn from a study of memory CD4+ T cells and cytomegalovirus serostatus. Single viable CD3+CD4+CD8-CD45RO+ cells were sorted as the memory CD4+ T cells. CMV serostatus came from serum IgG against pp150, pp28, p38, p52. Regarding this clone: The target antigen is unknown.

As originally analysed: After removing out-of-frame reads, 2 million to 2.5 million distinct TCRbeta sequences remained. Repertoires were generated with immunoSEQ multiplex PCR, while TCRdb's copy carries only in-frame clones and drops some. The DNA gave D and trimming, while V, J and clone size come from that table. The sample includes tens of thousands of clones, about 86% of them seen just once. General observations from the study: The CMV-associated TCR signature appears largely within the CD4+ memory repertoire. About 40% of the roughly 160 known CMV-associated TCRbeta sequences appeared in CD4+ memory.

The specimen sequenced was memory CD4+ T cells from blood. The source of this sequence is an adult in good health and CMV-seropositive.

CDR3 loop: CASSLFAGLGQETQYF. The CDR3 DNA reads TGTGCCAGCAGCTTGTTCGCAGGGTTGGGTCAAGAGACCCAGTACTTC. The chain carries TRBV5-6 and TRBJ2-5; D may be TRBD1 (5 bases). The CDR3 is made up of 16 amino acids. V was cut by 1 base and J by 2 bases, with 15 bases left in between. The germline CDR1 and CDR2 sequences are SGHDT and YYEEEE.